The entry that follows covers one TCR beta chain sequence. Its cognate antigen has yet to be identified. Qualities for individual bases were not recorded, and no much larger clone is one base off. PBMCs were isolated by Ficoll-Paque density gradient centrifugation. The sample is drawn from a study of T-cell memory formation after mild COVID-19 (dated by TCRdb to the early 2020s). Context from the whole study: Most TCR sequence clusters were specific to one of the two donors. T-cell clones expanding and contracting after mild COVID-19 in a couple of donors were tracked by longitudinal TCRalpha and TCRbeta repertoire sequencing. Two young, previously healthy adult volunteers, one female and one male, were included in the cohort. On the study overall, not on this receptor specifically: Only a couple of mild cases were covered in the study, and larger cohorts including severe cases with pre-infection samples were considered necessary. Contracting CD4+ clones turned up mainly in the CM and EM memory subsets, whereas EMRA was where CD8+ clones were enriched. Balanced CD4/CD8 phenotypes were observed for clones contracting from day 15 to 85, whereas a bias towards CD4+ was observed for a second wave of clones expanding from day 15 to 37. Some responding clones were detected in pre-infection memory, suggesting pre-existing cross-reactive memory T cells joined the SARS-CoV-2 response. The second-wave clones that peaked on day 37 were not confirmed to be SARS-CoV-2 specific.

For sequencing, an Illumina NovaSeq 6000 was employed. cDNA libraries for TCRalpha and TCRbeta were prepared by 5'RACE using constant-segment primers, with sample barcodes and unique molecular identifiers added. Trizol reagent was used to extract RNA from every sample. Libraries were amplified in two PCR steps, with a second sample barcode and Illumina TruSeq adapters added in the second step. Sequencing of the libraries was done on an Illumina NovaSeq, producing 2 x 150 bp paired-end reads. From the authors' description of their analysis: Reads were demultiplexed and collapsed into UMI-guided consensus sequences with migec v1.2.7. Using mixcr v2.1.11, UMI consensuses were aligned to TRA and TRB V and J templates and then assembled into clonotypes. A clonotype was counted as expanded or contracted only if both edgeR and NoisET called the change significant, with noise models trained on biological replicates. For edgeR calls, a false discovery rate-adjusted p below 0.01 and a log2 fold-change threshold of 1 were applied. As an exploratory analysis of dynamics, PCA with hierarchical clustering was applied to max-normalized trajectories of the 1000 most abundant clonotypes. Separately sequenced CD4+ and CD8+ repertoires were used to assign a CD4 or CD8 phenotype to each responding clone. TCRdb reanalyzed the raw reads on its own, using fastp at Q25 for trimming and MiXCR for clone calling, and kept in-frame beta chains. Duplicate CDR3 protein sequences are folded into a single record with the most common DNA and genes. None of the V and J calls come from the authors' own analysis; TCRdb made them. In this sample the table shows under 50,000 distinct CDR3 sequences, around a quarter of which occur a single time. Around two fifths of the sample is in the top ten clones.

Sequencing was done on a sample of PBMCs or a T cell subset sorted from them (not recorded which). The TCR sequence derives from a man between 18 and 29 years old who had mild COVID-19 (a few samples of this study predate the infection). The sample titles of this study are shuffled in the database, so cell type and time point are left out; the donor was told from shared clones.

CDR3 sequence: CASSRTGENGYTF. In nucleotide form, the sequence is TGTGCCAGCAGTCGGACAGGGGAGAATGGCTACACCTTC. The chain is encoded by TRBV12-3 or TRBV12-4 joined to TRBJ1-2; 9 central nucleotides agree with TRBD1. The CDR3 measures 13 amino acids from cysteine to phenylalanine. The DNA shown is the 39-base CDR3, in frame from base 1. The germline V and J ends show losses of 5 bases and 6 bases respectively, and no gene match explains 4 bases of the junction.